These 4 T cell receptor beta chains share one sample of origin, sequenced in a study of CD8 T cells in ankylosing spondylitis. Whole-study findings and limits: About eight highly homologous variants made up a TCR beta motif that seemed to typify ankylosing spondylitis blood.

Their target antigens are unknown. TCRdb re-called the 5' RACE reads with MiXCR, one entry per CDR3 protein. The sample contains some 220,000 distinct CDR3 sequences, about 7% of which appear only once. The source material was blood, either unsorted or a sorted T cell fraction (not recorded which). The receptors here all came from a male donor with ankylosing spondylitis.

Many counts were recorded for this clonotype. J is TRBJ1-5 and V is TRBV28; the D gene is possibly TRBD1 (6 bases). Germline V lookup: CDR1 MDHEN, CDR2 SYDVKM. The CDR3 sequence is 15 residues long. Trimming took 10 bases from V and 6 from J, leaving 22 bases between them. The CDR3 protein is CATKITGQSIQPQHF. Written as DNA, the CDR3 is TGTGCCACAAAAATAACCGGACAGTCGATTCAGCCCCAGCATTTT.

This clonotype appeared many times. The CDR3 region is CASSYSPDTNYGYTF. CDR3 in DNA: TGTGCCAGCAGTTACTCCCCCGATACTAACTATGGCTACACCTTC. The gene calls are TRBV6-5 and TRBJ1-2; D gene unclear. CDR3 size: 15 residues. Germline lookup yields CDR1 MNHEY and CDR2 SVGAGI. V was shortened by 0 bases and J by 0 bases, with 8 bases between the two germline ends.

This clonotype was detected ten times or more. The CDR3 nucleotides read TGTGCCAGCAGCCCGACGGATTCCAAAAACATTCAGTACTTC. As protein: CASSPTDSKNIQYF. The V and J genes are TRBV7-9 and TRBJ2-4; no clear D gene. Germline lookup yields CDR1 SEHNR and CDR2 FQNEAQ (reference sequence). The CDR3 is made up of 14 amino acids. V was clipped by 5 bases and J by 2 bases, with 10 bases between them.

This clonotype showed up just a few times. This rearrangement joins TRBV6-2 or TRBV6-3 to TRBJ2-7; 12 nucleotides line up with TRBD2. V trimming: 0 bases; J trimming: 5 bases; junction bases outside the gene matches: 8. CDR3 size: 17 residues. Germline V gene sequence: CDR1 MNHEY, CDR2 SVGEGT. The CDR3 DNA follows: TGTGCCAGCAGTTACTCGTGGCTAGCGGGAGGGCCCCACGAGCAGTACTTC. Its protein is CASSYSWLAGGPHEQYF.